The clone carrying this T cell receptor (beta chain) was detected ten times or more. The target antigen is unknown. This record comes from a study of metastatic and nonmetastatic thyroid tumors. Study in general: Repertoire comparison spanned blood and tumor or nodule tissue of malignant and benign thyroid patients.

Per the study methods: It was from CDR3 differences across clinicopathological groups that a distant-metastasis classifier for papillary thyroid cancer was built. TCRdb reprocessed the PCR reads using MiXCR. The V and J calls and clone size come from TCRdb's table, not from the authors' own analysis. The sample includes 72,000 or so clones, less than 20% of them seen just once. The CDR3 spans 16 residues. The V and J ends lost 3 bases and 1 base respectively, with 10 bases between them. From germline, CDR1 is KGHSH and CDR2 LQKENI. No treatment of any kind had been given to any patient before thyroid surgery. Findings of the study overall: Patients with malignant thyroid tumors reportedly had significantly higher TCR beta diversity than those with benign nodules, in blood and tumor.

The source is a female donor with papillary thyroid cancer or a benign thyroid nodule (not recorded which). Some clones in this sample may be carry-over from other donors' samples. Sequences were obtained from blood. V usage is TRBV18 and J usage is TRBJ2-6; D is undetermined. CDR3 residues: CASSPRRGSGANVLTF. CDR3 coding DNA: TGTGCCAGCTCACCCCGACGCGGTTCTGGGGCCAACGTCCTGACTTTC.